Sequencing of this T cell receptor (beta chain) was carried out in a study of cytomegalovirus exposure and HLA in healthy donors. The wider study: The roughly 120 million unique TCR beta sequences, from roughly 170 million T cells, were found by an earlier analysis.

V was pared by 4 bases and J by 1 base, with 13 bases between. This CDR3 is built from 15 residues. CDR1 is SGHDN, CDR2 FVKESK, per germline. The study ran its PCR with 60 Vbeta and 13 Jbeta primers. Data came from immunoSEQ multiplex PCR; TCRdb stores just in-frame clones and leaves some out. The sample gives 140,000 to 150,000 clones, around 86% of which show up once; less than 3.5% is in the top ten. Study-wide results and caveats: TCR beta V- and J-gene trimming, according to a later analysis, was linked to a missense DCLRE1C variant.

This clone was observed a handful of times. Its target is unknown. This sequence joins TRBV14 and TRBJ1-1; D call uncertain. This TCR was recovered from a woman in her twenties or thirties in good health and CMV-seronegative. The sequencing sample was made of PBMCs. The CDR3 bases are TGTGCCAGCAGCCGCATGGGTACAGCGAACACTGAAGCTTTCTTT. Translated: CASSRMGTANTEAFF.